This TCR beta chain was documented in a study of follicular helper T cells after annual influenza vaccination. The time point is: 2014-2015 season, 7 days after vaccination. Between the trimmed V and J ends, which lost 7 bases and 5 bases, there was a span of 14 bases. From germline, CDR1 is WSHSY and CDR2 SAAADI. The CDR3 has 13 residues. Assay: immunoSEQ multiplex PCR; the TCRdb copy retains only in-frame clones and omits some. The sample yields about 9,800 clones, 83% seen once. V gene TRBV10-2 combines with J gene TRBJ1-1, with D possibly matching TRBD1 (5 bases). The material was CXCR5- memory CD4+ T cells sorted from blood, obtained 7 days after influenza vaccination. The receptor's source is an adult who received the influenza vaccine. The CDR3 reads CASMNSGGTEAFF. In nucleotides, the CDR3 is TGCGCCAGCATGAACAGTGGGGGGACTGAAGCTTTCTTT.